This TCR beta chain was retrieved from a study of cytomegalovirus exposure and HLA in healthy donors (dated by TCRdb to between 2016 and 2019). Turning to the overall study: An earlier analysis of roughly 500 of the donors reported over 250 Gb of sequence data and 95 million to 120 million unique TCR beta sequences obtained from approximately 180 million T cells. An earlier analysis of 500 to 750 of the donors applied high-throughput TCR beta sequencing to assess whether each TCR beta V gene segment acted as functional or pseudogenic. A separate validation cohort of approximately 120 different subjects was used in addition to the approximately 700-subject first cohort. A few DR-DQ haplotypes were treated as single units for association and clustering because of strong linkage in the cohort. Donor age, sex, ethnicity and CMV serostatus were collected together with the repertoire data. The T cell repertoires of 550 to 850 subjects were profiled by immunosequencing and related to cytomegalovirus serostatus. Genome-wide SNP genotypes for about 65% of the 666 donors were used in a later genetic analysis, which treated that subset as a discovery cohort. HLA typing covered class I and class II loci at four-digit resolution. The study combined high-throughput TCR immunosequencing, statistical association of individual TCRs with disease status, and machine learning to predict cytomegalovirus infection status. The later analysis used no new phenotypic data to find candidate immune exposures, relying instead on TCR beta sequences and their occurrence across donors. Across 300 to 400 genotyped donors of the cohort, an average of approximately 220,000 unique TCR beta nucleotide sequences per donor were sequenced, and around 20% of those sequences were non-productive. Every discovery cohort repertoire had been produced on one sequencing platform. An early release covering roughly 600 HLA-typed donors comprised about 300 gigabases of sequencing data and approximately 80 million unique TCR sequences. The study was designed to test whether signatures of past pathogen exposure could be identified by cataloging public T cell receptors. Of the roughly 390 genotyped donors, approximately 80% fell in the genetic ancestry cluster associated with self-reported Caucasian donors. The number of typed donors differed by locus: about 620-640 for A, B, C, DRB1 and DQB1; some 500 for DQA1; around 580 for DPA1; and roughly 470 for DPB1. In a later analysis, previously published TCR beta repertoires from 550 to 750 donors were re-analyzed and high-resolution HLA genotyping was added so that TCR occurrence patterns could be studied.

V gives up 4 bases and J gives up 6 bases, and the segment between their germline ends measures 11 bases. Including the terminal cysteine and phenylalanine, the CDR3 comprises 14 residues. The sequence is cut down to CDR3 DNA, 42 bases in frame from base 1. CDR1 SGHRS and CDR2 YFSETQ are derived from the germline V gene. The cohort was made up of 650 to 700 healthy bone marrow donors. All cohort members were sampled while nominally healthy, although unrecorded immune exposures were likely present. The donor was CMV seronegative and was included in the group of several hundred seronegative cohort members. A peripheral blood sample was provided by each donor, and peripheral blood mononuclear cells were used for TCR beta sequencing. Genomic DNA extraction from the blood cell samples was performed with the Qiagen DNeasy Blood Extraction Kit. Points the paper makes about the study in general: While some public TCRs were present in many individuals, most TCR sequences turned up only very rarely across donors. A few of the identified cytomegalovirus-associated TCR beta chains were confirmed in vitro to be specific for cytomegalovirus antigens. In a later analysis, the rate of TCR association differed among HLA loci, with DRB1 alleles having the most associated TCRs and HLA-C alleles having the fewest. A further reported finding was that TCR beta sequences accurately predicted the HLA-A and HLA-B alleles for most subjects in the first cohort. The cohort was sequenced for TCR beta chains only, and without alpha or paired-chain data the features that could be detected were limited. The classifier was reported to diagnose cytomegalovirus status with high specificity and sensitivity in both the original and validation cohorts. Strong co-occurrence of HLA alleles, especially DR and DQ, made assigning TCR associations to individual alleles difficult. Specific HLA alleles were associated with 16,951 TCR beta sequences at a false discovery rate of 0.05 in a later analysis. Correlated functional status among segregating V segments might be attributable to linkage disequilibrium, but an unknown experimental factor could not be ruled out. In a later analysis, HLA-associated TCR beta chains were found to be more clonally expanded and to have lower generation probabilities than equally common non-associated chains. An earlier analysis of 587 of the donors showed that most TCR beta V segments appeared in productive rearrangements either about 90% or about 30% of the time, which broadly matched IMGT annotations. The 87-base-pair reads could not distinguish some IMGT-functional V segments, including TRBV6-2 and TRBV6-3, so those segments were excluded. Compared with the 666-donor mean, donors in an Asian-associated ancestry cluster had fewer N-insertions in productive TCRs, according to a later genetic analysis. In the study, around 150 TCR beta chains were listed as associated with cytomegalovirus. An association between a missense DCLRE1C variant and V-gene and J-gene trimming of TCR beta chains was found in a later genetic analysis and replicated in an independent cohort. A later analysis found that most CMV-associated TCR beta chains appeared HLA-restricted, with HLA associations seemingly driven largely by CMV exposure. Because HLA typing was unavailable for some donors at each locus, only the typed subset was used in association tests. The presence/absence analyses assumed that sequencing depth was roughly uniform across donors, and that assumption may not be true. Because counts were too low, 15 to 20 rarely observed V segments, including chromosome 9 orphons, were left out of the earlier analysis of 500 to 650 of the donors. Immune exposure information for the cohort was limited to CMV serostatus. A later analysis reported that several top co-occurrence clusters appeared linked to parvovirus B19, influenza, CMV and Epstein-Barr virus. The sequencing pipeline was judged likely to have produced a cluster of highly shared sequence variants as a technical artifact. The authors suggested that the approach could potentially be generalized to other disease states and immunological phenotypes.

To prepare the library, the immunoSEQ multiplex PCR assay was applied. For the multiplex PCR, a mixture combining 60 forward primers for TCR Vbeta segments and 13 reverse primers for TCR Jbeta segments was used. Amplification of the CDR3 region of rearranged TCR beta genes was performed with a multiplex PCR assay on genomic DNA. The amplified TCR beta libraries were sequenced on the Illumina HiSeq System as 87-base-pair reads. In the original analysis: In a later analysis, around 80 million unique TCR beta chains were counted across the 650 to 700 repertoires, and about 9.9 million of these chains were shared by at least two donors. A nearest-neighbor algorithm error-corrected the raw reads and collapsed the reads into unique sequences, merging closely related sequences to remove PCR and sequencing errors. V, D and J gene segments were assigned by aligning CDR3 sequences to IMGT reference sequences. For a sequence to be retained, a match of at least six nucleotides to both a V gene segment and a J gene segment was required. A rearrangement was called productive if the CDR3 had no stop codons and remained in frame with V and J, and every other rearrangement was called non-productive. Following IMGT convention, CDR3 was defined as the stretch from the second conserved V-encoded cysteine to the conserved J-encoded phenylalanine. In an earlier analysis of around 600 of the donors, sequences lacking an unambiguous match to a single V gene segment were excluded. An earlier analysis of fewer than 750 of the donors classified V segments as functional when productive rearrangements were above 56.7% and as segregating when the standard deviation between donors was above 5%. A statistical classification framework was built to diagnose cytomegalovirus status from the catalog of TCR beta chain sequences. In a later analysis, V and J genes were assigned by comparing TCR nucleotide sequences against IMGT/GENE-DB human TR gene sequences. A later analysis assigned CDR3 sequences and most-parsimonious VDJ recombination scenarios with the TCRdist pipeline. In a later analysis, each TCR beta chain was defined by its CDR3 amino acid sequence together with its V-gene family, and reads without a unique V-gene family were excluded. To address suspected cross-contamination and a sequencing artifact, a later analysis removed around 590 highly shared, low-generation-probability nucleotide sequences. A later analysis calculated a clonal expansion index for each public chain from normalized within-repertoire ranks of inferred template counts. In a later analysis, generation probabilities were computed using a VDJ recombination model fitted to out-of-frame rearrangements, and the results were checked against IGoR. In a later analysis, TCR-TCR, TCR-HLA and TCR-CMV co-occurrence was scored with hypergeometric tests, and a repertoire-size bias correction was applied to TCR pairs. To estimate false discovery rates, a later analysis permuted the HLA or CMV assignments 20 times. In a later analysis, co-occurring TCRs were grouped using DBSCAN, and TCRdist sequence similarity was added for clustering within HLA-allele-positive subsets. For co-occurrence clustering, repertoires with fewer than 30,000 or more than 120,000 public chains were excluded, along with roughly 5 repertoires with anomalous nucleotide sharing. TCRdb provides this immuneACCESS table in a form limited to in-frame rearrangements. Some clones are lacking; in checked studies, under half of them reflect an unresolved V gene, and why the rest are absent is not known. That table gives V, J and clone size, and the DNA gave D and trimming. Present in this sample are 140,000 to 150,000 clones, about 77% of which were seen just once. The ten largest clonotypes hold 3% to 4.5% of the sample.

Concerning this clone: Its antigen specificity is not known. Base qualities are missing; no much larger clone stands one base away.

Sequenced sample: PBMCs. The sequence is built from TRBV5-1 and TRBJ1-6; no D gene is confidently identified. This TCR was recovered from a male donor in good health and CMV-seronegative. The sequenced DNA: TGCGCCAGCAGCCTACGACTGACTAATTCACCCCTCCACTTT. Protein translation: CASSLRLTNSPLHF.